Listed here are 10 T cell receptor beta chains from one sample, sequenced in a study of blood T cell repertoires in COVID-19. Sequencing was performed with immunoSEQ multiplex PCR; in TCRdb, only in-frame clones are kept and a portion is missing. The table lists a few hundred thousand clones, roughly 89% of them singletons. The sequencing sample was made of PBMCs or T cells enriched from blood (not recorded which). These receptors were collected from a woman in her 30s who had recovered from COVID-19.

The rearrangement uses TRBV4-1 and TRBJ2-3; D is ambiguous. The V end lost 4 bases, the J end lost 5 bases, and 10 bases lay between the germline ends. This CDR3 is built from 13 residues. CDR1 is MGHRA, CDR2 YSYEKL, per germline. CDR3 sequence (DNA): TGCGCCAGCAGCCGCCCACCGGGAGATACGCAGTATTTT. Encoded protein: CASSRPPGDTQYF.

The chain carries TRBV7-9 and TRBJ1-1; D possibly corresponds to TRBD1 (5 bases). V was cut by 5 bases and J by 0 bases, with 19 bases left in between. CDR3 length: 17 residues. CDR1 is SEHNR, CDR2 FQNEAQ, per germline (reference sequence). CDR3 DNA sequence: TGTGCCAGCAGCACCTCCCCTCGGAGGGGTCTGAACACTGAAGCTTTCTTT. As protein: CASSTSPRRGLNTEAFF.

The J gene is TRBJ2-7, the V gene TRBV4-2, with TRBD1 matching 11 bases. The CDR3 loop spans 13 amino acids. CDR1 is LGHNA and CDR2 is YNFKEQ in the germline V gene. Germline trimming cut 4 bases from V and 7 bases from J; bases unmatched to any gene: 3. CDR3 in amino acids: CASSPGQGGEQYF. DNA of the CDR3: TGTGCCAGCAGCCCGGGACAGGGGGGGGAGCAGTACTTC.

This clone was detected ten times or more. This chain joins TRBV5-1 and TRBJ1-2; 7 bases fit TRBD1. V was pared by 4 bases and J by 2 bases, with 8 bases of the junction left unmatched. The CDR3 extends over 15 amino acids. CDR1 SGHRS and CDR2 YFSETQ come from the germline V gene. The CDR3 reads CASSDMVTGNYGYTF. CDR3 in DNA: TGCGCCAGCAGCGATATGGTGACAGGGAACTATGGCTACACCTTC.

In regard to this clone: The sample contains more than one DNA sequence encoding this CDR3. V and J are TRBV28 and TRBJ2-7; D gene ambiguous. Germline V CDR1 and CDR2: MDHEN, SYDVKM. V was trimmed by 3 bases and J by 3 bases, leaving 3 bases between them. This CDR3 comprises 11 residues. The CDR3 bases are TGTGCCAGCAGTTTTTACTACGAGCAGTACTTC. This gives the protein CASSFYYEQYF.

The chain is built from TRBV6-1 and TRBJ1-2, with TRBD1 as a possible D gene (5 bases). The V end lost 1 base, the J end lost 3 bases, and 9 bases lay between the germline ends. Germline CDR1 and CDR2: MNHNS and SASEGT. This CDR3 spans 14 amino acids. The CDR3 spells CASSEVGGDYGYTF. For the CDR3, the DNA is TGTGCCAGCAGTGAAGTTGGGGGGGACTATGGCTACACCTTC.

The gene calls are TRBV5-1 and TRBJ1-2; 8 bases are shared with TRBD1. The germline gives CDR1 SGHRS, CDR2 YFSETQ. Trimming at V came to 3 bases and at J to 8 bases, leaving 18 bases not matched to a gene. The CDR3 is 17 residues long. The CDR3 nucleotides read TGCGCCAGCAGCTCCGACCCTGACAGGGGACGGCTCGGGGGCTACACCTTC. It yields the protein CASSSDPDRGRLGGYTF.

The chain links TRBV6-5 to TRBJ2-7; D is perhaps TRBD2 (6 bases). This CDR3 is built from 14 residues. The V end lost 8 bases, the J end lost 0 bases, and 14 bases lay between the germline ends. CDR1 MNHEY and CDR2 SVGAGI come from the germline V gene. Here the CDR3 DNA reads TGTGCCAGCTCCCCTAGCGCGAACTCCTACGAGCAGTACTTC. This translates into CASSPSANSYEQYF.

The sample holds one count of this clone. The chain combines TRBV4-2 with TRBJ2-7; no definite D call. CDR3 size: 12 residues. V shed 0 bases and J shed 3 bases, with 3 bases lying between them. Germline assignment: CDR1 LGHNA and CDR2 YNFKEQ. CDR3 amino acids: CASSQDNYEQYF. The CDR3 nucleotides are TGTGCCAGCAGCCAAGATAACTACGAGCAGTACTTC.

J is TRBJ1-2 and V is TRBV19; D uncertain. Germline lookup yields CDR1 LNHDA and CDR2 SQIVND (reference sequence). This CDR3 has 11 residues. With 5 bases removed from V and 8 bases from J, the gap between germline ends came to 9 bases. The CDR3 is CASSREWGYTF. The CDR3 DNA sequence: TGTGCCAGTAGTCGGGAGTGGGGCTACACCTTC. Looking up the rest from reference TRBV19 and TRBJ1-2 gives the full variable domain: DGGITQSPKYLFRKEGQNVTLSCEQNLNHDAMYWYRQDPGQGLRLIYYSQIVNDFQKGDIAEGYSVSREKKESFPLTVTSAQKNPTAFYLCASSREWGYTFGSGTRLTVV.